These 31 T cell receptor beta chains came from one sample sequenced in a study of T-cell reconstitution after alpha-beta-depleted transplantation in children. The TCRbeta library was prepared with unique molecular identifiers. One entry per CDR3 protein results from TCRdb running MiXCR on the PCR reads. The profile shows about 830,000 distinct CDR3 sequences, approximately 15% of them singletons. Sequences were derived from PBMCs, mostly from graft donor cells, sampled 360 days after TCRalphabeta/CD19-depleted stem cell transplant. The receptors derive from a male patient younger than 18 who had a stem cell transplant for acute lymphoblastic leukemia, so the T cells may come from the graft donor.

The genes are TRBV4-1 and TRBJ2-3, with D tentatively TRBD2 (5 bases). Germline V CDR1 and CDR2: MGHRA, YSYEKL. This CDR3 is built from 18 residues. Trimming stripped 0 bases from V and 3 bases from J, with 19 bases between. CDR3 sequence (DNA): TGCGCCAGCAGCCAAGATCTTTCGCGGGCCAGATGGACAGATACGCAGTATTTT. Its protein product is CASSQDLSRARWTDTQYF.

This clonotype came up once. A much larger clone lies one base from this, so it may be a read error. The chain couples TRBV10-3 to TRBJ2-1; D is perhaps TRBD2 (6 bases). There are 16 residues in the CDR3. Germline CDR1 ENHRY, CDR2 SYGVKD. This CDR3 is CAISGGGTPAHNEQIF. Written as DNA, the CDR3 is TGTGCCATCAGTGGGGGCGGGACTCCAGCGCACAATGAGCAGATCTTC.

This rearrangement joins TRBV21-1 to TRBJ2-1; TRBD1 reflects the table's D call only, with no check against the DNA. TRBV21-1 counts as a pseudogene. The CDR3 extends over 17 amino acids. CDR3 nucleotide sequence: TGTGCCAGCAGCAAAGGGGGGGATGAGGAACAGTACAATGAGCAGTTCTTC. This encodes CASSKGGDEEQYNEQFF.

This clonotype was seen more than once but under ten times. The rearrangement links TRBV7-7 to TRBJ2-3, with 9 bases identical to TRBD2. The length of the CDR3 is 16 residues. V was pared by 4 bases and J by 4 bases, with 9 bases of the junction left unmatched. Germline lookup yields CDR1 SSHAT and CDR2 FNYEAQ (reference sequence). The CDR3 region has the DNA TGTGCCAGCAGCTCAAGTGCTAGCGGGATCCCAGATACGCAGTATTTT. Encoded protein: CASSSSASGIPDTQYF. The full variable domain, its missing parts supplied by reference TRBV7-7 and TRBJ2-3, is GAGVSQSPRYKVTKRGQDVTLRCDPISSHATLYWYQQALGQGPEFLTYFNYEAQPDKSGLPSDRFSAERPEGSISTLTIQRTEQRDSAMYRCASSSSASGIPDTQYFGPGTRLTVL.

V is TRBV6-1 and J is TRBJ2-5; tentative D call: TRBD2 (6 bases). This CDR3 region has 15 residues. V gave up 7 bases and J gave up 1 base, with 16 bases separating them. Germline assignment: CDR1 MNHNS and CDR2 SASEGT. CDR3 region: CASISRRGAQETQYF. The CDR3 region has the DNA TGTGCCAGCATCTCGCGGCGGGGAGCCCAAGAGACCCAGTACTTC.

This chain's CDR3 is CASKGGLTDTQYF. The DNA for the CDR3 is TGTGCCAGCAAGGGTGGGTTGACAGATACGCAGTATTTT. This chain connects TRBV2 to TRBJ2-3; D gene unclear. Trimming pared 7 bases from V and 3 bases from J, leaving 11 bases between. Germline CDR1 is SNHLY and CDR2 is FYNNEI. The CDR3 covers 13 residues.

This sequence joins TRBV5-1 and TRBJ2-3, with a possible D match to TRBD2 (6 bases). Between the trimmed V and J ends, which lost 4 bases and 1 base, there was a span of 25 bases. Germline CDR1 and CDR2: SGHRS and YFSETQ. The CDR3 is made up of 19 amino acids. This CDR3 is CASSPEAGTPIKGTDTQYF. The CDR3, as DNA: TGCGCCAGCAGCCCCGAGGCCGGGACTCCTATTAAAGGCACAGATACGCAGTATTTT.

This clonotype appeared a few times. This chain's CDR3 is CASSLPSTSGSSEQFF. The CDR3 bases are TGCGCCAGCAGCTTGCCGTCGACTAGCGGGAGTAGTGAGCAGTTCTTC. The chain is built from TRBV5-1 and TRBJ2-1, with 12 bases fitting TRBD2. Per germline, CDR1 SGHRS and CDR2 YFSETQ. The trim removed 1 base at V and 9 bases at J, leaving 8 bases unmatched. The CDR3 is 16 residues long.

The V and J genes are TRBV5-1 and TRBJ1-4; 8 bases map to TRBD1. In germline, CDR1 is SGHRS, CDR2 YFSETQ. The V segment lost 3 bases and the J segment 8 bases; nucleotides outside the gene matches: 9. The CDR3 is made up of 15 amino acids. CDR3 nucleotides: TGCGCCAGCAGCTCCTATGGACAGGGTGGAGAAAAACTGTTTTTT. Residues: CASSSYGQGGEKLFF.

The chain uses TRBV29-1 and TRBJ2-3, with 9 bases aligning to TRBD2. V shed 3 bases and J 4 bases; nucleotides not matched to a gene: 8. The CDR3 loop spans 15 amino acids. CDR1 is SQVTM and CDR2 is ANQGSEA in the germline V gene. The CDR3 DNA reads as TGCAGCGTTGAGAGCTGGGCGGGAGGGCCAGATACGCAGTATTTT. As protein: CSVESWAGGPDTQYF.

This clonotype was seen a few times. This rearrangement joins TRBV11-2 to TRBJ2-7; 8 bases are a match to TRBD2. The CDR3 covers 15 residues. Losses at the gene ends were 4 bases for V and 2 bases for J; bases not matched to a gene: 7. The germline gives CDR1 SGHAT, CDR2 FQNNGV. CDR3: CASSSLGTRPYEQYF. As DNA, the CDR3 is TGTGCCAGCAGCTCTCTAGGGACTAGACCCTACGAGCAGTACTTC.

The gene calls are TRBV5-5 and TRBJ2-1; D possibly uses TRBD1 or TRBD2 (5 bases each). Germline CDR1 SGHKS, CDR2 YYEKEE (reference sequence). This CDR3 has 15 amino acids. The germline V and J ends were trimmed by 0 bases and 5 bases, with 12 bases remaining between them. This chain's CDR3 is CASSLGGTGHNEQFF. The DNA for the CDR3 is TGTGCCAGCAGCTTGGGGGGAACGGGACACAATGAGCAGTTCTTC.

This chain links TRBV6-2 or TRBV6-3 with TRBJ2-5, with 8 bases that match TRBD2. The J segment lost 5 bases and the V segment lost 0 bases, leaving 5 bases of the junction unmatched. Germline V gene data show CDR1 as MNHEY and CDR2 as SVGEGT. The CDR3 totals 15 residues. The CDR3 region is CASSYSRTSQETQYF. The CDR3 bases are TGTGCCAGCAGTTACTCAAGGACTAGCCAGGAGACCCAGTACTTC.

This chain links TRBV19 with TRBJ2-1; D is unclear. CDR3 length equals 14 residues. Between the trimmed V and J ends, which lost 5 bases and 8 bases, there was a span of 16 bases. CDR1 is LNHDA, CDR2 SQIVND, per germline (reference sequence). Here the CDR3 reads CASSPGLRPHEQFF. The CDR3 DNA reads as TGTGCCAGTAGTCCGGGCCTGAGACCCCATGAGCAGTTCTTC.

In its sample, this clonotype was seen a few times. The chain links TRBV3-1 to TRBJ2-7, with D perhaps TRBD2 (6 bases). Deletions cut 1 base from V and 6 bases from J, with 19 bases between. The CDR3 is 16 amino acids. The germline gives CDR1 LGHDT, CDR2 YNNKEL (reference sequence). In DNA, the CDR3 is TGTGCCAGCAGCCAAGCTCGCGGGGTTTATACCTCCGAGCAGTACTTC. Amino acids: CASSQARGVYTSEQYF.

Of note for this clonotype: One base away lies a much larger clone, so this may be a sequencing read error. The conserved final phenylalanine or tryptophan is absent from the CDR3, which likely points to a read error. The chain is built from TRBV12-3 or TRBV12-4 and TRBJ2-1; either TRBD1 or TRBD2 may fit D (5 bases each). V shed 3 bases and J shed 2 bases, with 8 bases lying between them. CDR3 length equals 14 residues. This chain's CDR3 is CASSLVGPYNEQFV. The CDR3 DNA sequence: TGTGCCAGCAGTTTGGTGGGACCCTACAATGAGCAGTTCGTC.

The gene calls are TRBV5-1 and TRBJ2-2, with 10 bases lining up with TRBD1. V lost 6 bases to trimming and J lost 4 bases; unmatched junction nucleotides: 9. CDR1 and CDR2 (germline): SGHRS, YFSETQ. The CDR3 is 16 amino acids. The CDR3 nucleotides are TGCGCCAGCATCGATTTGCGGACAGGGGGCACCGGGGAGCTGTTTTTT. This translates into CASIDLRTGGTGELFF.

This clonotype was observed a single time. The chain is built from TRBV12-3 or TRBV12-4 and TRBJ2-7; 11 bases map to TRBD2. The V segment lost 1 base and the J segment 3 bases; nucleotides outside the gene matches: 14. CDR3 length: 19 amino acids. The DNA for the CDR3 is TGTGCCAGCAGTTTAGATATCGTTAGCGGGAGGGGAAGAAACTACGAGCAGTACTTC. Protein sequence: CASSLDIVSGRGRNYEQYF.

The chain uses TRBV5-8 and TRBJ2-1, with 7 positions matching TRBD2. The germline V gene encodes CDR1 SGHTS and CDR2 YDEGEE. This CDR3 is 17 amino acids long. Losses at the gene ends were 2 bases for V and 5 bases for J; bases not matched to a gene: 13. Here the CDR3 reads CASSLPGRGTTHNEQFF. The CDR3 bases are TGTGCCAGCAGCTTACCAGGCCGCGGGACTACGCACAATGAGCAGTTCTTC.

There are a few counts of this clonotype. This chain links TRBV24-1 with TRBJ2-3; D not certain. Looked up from germline, CDR1 is KGHDR and CDR2 is SFDVKD. The CDR3 is 14 residues long. The V end lost 4 bases, the J end lost 11 bases, and 18 bases lay between the germline ends. The CDR3 protein is CATSEGELGSVQYF. CDR3 nucleotides: TGTGCCACCAGTGAGGGCGAACTTGGAAGTGTGCAGTATTTT.

The chain combines TRBV5-1 with TRBJ1-6; TRBD1 matches 8 bases. The CDR3 runs 13 residues. The germline CDR1 and CDR2 sequences are SGHRS and YFSETQ. V dropped 4 bases and J dropped 13; count of bases not matched to a gene: 7. Here the CDR3 DNA reads TGCGCCAGCAGCCTGACGACAGGGGATCCCCTCCACTTT. It is translated as CASSLTTGDPLHF.

V gene TRBV5-5 combines with J gene TRBJ2-7, with 9 bases matching TRBD2. Germline-derived CDR1 and CDR2 are SGHKS and YYEKEE (reference sequence). The V and J ends lost 4 bases and 4 bases, in that order; junction bases with no gene match: 9. The CDR3 consists of 15 residues. CDR3 coding DNA: TGTGCCAGCAGCCCAGGAGGACTAGCGCATTACGAGCAGTACTTC. Its protein product is CASSPGGLAHYEQYF.

CDR3 in amino acids: CASSLEDGRQYF. CDR3 nucleotide sequence: TGTGCCAGCAGCTTAGAAGACGGCAGGCAGTACTTC. The chain has TRBV11-2 and TRBJ2-7; D is undetermined. The CDR3 runs 12 residues. The germline V gene encodes CDR1 SGHAT and CDR2 FQNNGV. Between the trimmed V and J ends, which lost 0 bases and 9 bases, there was a span of 9 bases.

In this sample, this clonotype turned up a few times. The chain recombines TRBV5-1 with TRBJ2-1; tentatively, D is TRBD1 or TRBD2 (5 bases each). Trimming stripped 4 bases from V and 9 bases from J, with 17 bases between. Germline loops: CDR1 SGHRS, CDR2 YFSETQ. The CDR3 consists of 14 residues. This chain's CDR3 is CASSPGTVTGEQFF. DNA for the CDR3: TGCGCCAGCAGCCCAGGGACGGTCACCGGTGAGCAGTTCTTC.

This rearrangement joins TRBV4-1 to TRBJ2-7, with D uncertain. The CDR3 length is 16 residues. CDR1 is MGHRA and CDR2 is YSYEKL in the germline V gene. The V gene lost 4 bases and the J gene lost 1 base, with 17 bases spanning the gap. CDR3 sequence (DNA): TGCGCCAGCAGCCCATTGGAGACGCTGTTTTCCTACGAGCAGTACTTC. Translating gives CASSPLETLFSYEQYF.

This clonotype was recorded many times. This rearrangement joins TRBV6-1 to TRBJ2-1, with 7 positions matching TRBD2. The CDR3 spans 16 residues. The trim removed 0 bases at V and 3 bases at J, leaving 5 bases unmatched. Germline-derived CDR1 and CDR2 are MNHNS and SASEGT. CDR3 protein: CASSEARGRGYNEQFF. DNA for the CDR3: TGTGCCAGCAGTGAAGCGCGCGGGAGAGGCTACAATGAGCAGTTCTTC.

Comment on this clonotype: No conserved phenylalanine or tryptophan is present at the end of the CDR3, so a read error is the likely explanation. CDR3 residues: CSARGEGIGYTC. In DNA, the CDR3 is TGCAGTGCTAGAGGGGAGGGGATTGGCTACACCTGC. This sequence joins TRBV20-1 and TRBJ1-2; tentative D call: TRBD1 (5 bases). Germline CDR1 DFQATT, CDR2 SNEGSKA (reference sequence). The CDR3 contains 12 residues. The V end was cut by 1 base, the J end by 7 bases, with 10 bases between.

CDR3 coding DNA: TGCAGTGCTAGGGGGGACAGCGGGAGAAACATTCAGTACTTC. It is translated as CSARGDSGRNIQYF. The V and J genes are TRBV20-1 and TRBJ2-4, with D possibly being TRBD2 (8 bases). The CDR3 extends over 14 amino acids. Germline CDR1 reads DFQATT; CDR2 reads SNEGSKA (reference sequence). Trimming took 3 bases from V and 6 from J, leaving 15 bases between them.

This clonotype was counted between two and nine times. The J gene is TRBJ2-7, the V gene TRBV5-4; D is unresolved. V gave up 2 bases and J gave up 5 bases, with 14 bases separating them. Germline CDR1 is SGHNT and CDR2 is YYREEE (reference sequence). The CDR3 is made up of 14 amino acids. The CDR3 nucleotides are TGTGCCAGCAGCTTCGCATGGAGTTCTGACGAGCAGTACTTC. Protein product: CASSFAWSSDEQYF.

This clonotype was picked up a small number of times. The rearrangement joins TRBV18 to TRBJ2-3; D unclear. Per germline, CDR1 KGHSH and CDR2 LQKENI. The CDR3 is made up of 13 amino acids. V shed 5 bases and J shed 3 bases, with 9 bases lying between them. CDR3 region: CASSTLRTDTQYF. CDR3 DNA: TGTGCCAGCTCAACCCTGCGGACAGATACGCAGTATTTT.

The chain combines TRBV29-1 with TRBJ2-7; 8 bases align to TRBD1. Trimming took 5 bases from V and 6 from J; bases not matched to a gene: 12. This CDR3 is built from 14 residues. Germline assignment: CDR1 SQVTM and CDR2 ANQGSEA. The CDR3 region is CSVPGGGRGPEQYF. In nucleotides, the CDR3 is TGCAGCGTTCCTGGCGGAGGCAGGGGGCCCGAGCAGTACTTC.